This entry lists 10 T cell receptor beta chains sequenced from one sample in a study of T cell responses to AZD1222 COVID-19 vaccine. Sequencing used immunoSEQ multiplex PCR; TCRdb keeps in-frame clones, though not all of them. This repertoire shows more than 150,000 clones, approximately 90% found once; its top ten account for around 3.5%. The sequenced sample was peripheral blood, obtained 28 days after the second AZD1222 dose. The receptors here all came from an adult who received the AZD1222 COVID-19 vaccine.

The chain's CDR3 is CSVGQPFDGYTF. CDR3 nucleotide sequence: TGCAGCGTTGGACAGCCTTTTGATGGCTACACCTTC. The chain joins TRBV29-1 to TRBJ1-2, with a tentative D call TRBD1 (5 bases). Germline assignment: CDR1 SQVTM and CDR2 ANQGSEA. The V end was cut by 4 bases, the J end by 6 bases, with 12 bases between. This CDR3 region has 12 residues.

The chain links TRBV7-3 to TRBJ1-2; the match to TRBD1 covers 7 bases. Germline V gene sequence: CDR1 SGHTA, CDR2 FQGTGA. The CDR3 covers 15 residues. The V segment lost 5 bases and the J segment 2 bases; nucleotides outside the gene matches: 8. CDR3 nucleotide sequence: TGTGCCAGCAGCGCGACACCGACAGGGAACTATGGCTACACCTTC. Translating it yields CASSATPTGNYGYTF.

This sequence joins TRBV28 and TRBJ2-5; TRBD1 agrees at 7 bases. Germline V gene sequence: CDR1 MDHEN, CDR2 SYDVKM. This CDR3 spans 15 amino acids. After removal of 5 bases from V and 5 bases from J, the junction contained 11 bases not matched to a gene. The CDR3 nucleotides are TGTGCCAGCAGTACCTCACAGGGGCGGAGTGAGACCCAGTACTTC. The encoded protein is CASSTSQGRSETQYF.

The table lists this clone with a count of one. The CDR3 loop reads CASSIVAGTEAFF. DNA of the CDR3: TGTGCCAGTAGTATAGTGGCAGGGACTGAAGCTTTCTTT. This rearrangement joins TRBV19 to TRBJ1-1, with D possibly TRBD1 on 5 matching bases. The V gene lost 1 base and the J gene lost 5 bases, with 8 bases spanning the gap. There are 13 residues in the CDR3. Germline lookup yields CDR1 LNHDA and CDR2 SQIVND (reference sequence).

This sequence joins TRBV9 and TRBJ2-5; 12 bases map to TRBD1. V gave up 0 bases and J gave up 4 bases; unmatched junction bases: 4. The CDR3 is 16 residues long. Per germline, CDR1 SGDLS and CDR2 YYNGEE. The CDR3 region is CASSVEGTGGRETQYF. CDR3 coding DNA: TGTGCCAGCAGCGTAGAGGGGACAGGGGGCAGAGAGACCCAGTACTTC.

J is TRBJ2-7 and V is TRBV10-3, with TRBD2 matching 12 bases. Germline CDR1 and CDR2: ENHRY and SYGVKD. There are 13 residues in the CDR3. V lost 5 bases, J lost 5 bases, and 1 base stayed unmatched. CDR3 in amino acids: CAISRLAGDEQYF. The CDR3, as DNA: TGTGCCATCAGTCGACTAGCGGGAGACGAGCAGTACTTC.

This clone occurred a few times. V and J are TRBV14 and TRBJ2-7, with D uncertain. V shed 0 bases and J shed 6 bases, with 12 bases lying between them. Germline CDR1 SGHDN, CDR2 FVKESK. The CDR3 consists of 14 residues. CDR3 coding DNA: TGTGCCAGCAGCCAAGATCTTTGGGATTCCGAGCAGTACTTC. Translation gives CASSQDLWDSEQYF.

This clone was found a few times. The rearrangement uses TRBV29-1 and TRBJ2-7, with TRBD1 identical over 10 bases. CDR3 length equals 15 residues. Germline-derived CDR1 and CDR2 are SQVTM and ANQGSEA. J gave up 0 bases and V 3 bases, and 5 bases lay outside the gene matches. CDR3 amino acids: CSVDPGQGDSYEQYF. The CDR3 DNA is TGCAGCGTTGACCCAGGACAGGGGGACTCCTACGAGCAGTACTTC.

The chain employs TRBV25-1 and TRBJ2-3, with 9 bases matching TRBD2. CDR1 MGHDK and CDR2 SYGVNS come from the germline V gene. Germline trimming cut 3 bases from V and 5 bases from J; bases unmatched to any gene: 9. This CDR3 spans 16 amino acids. Here the CDR3 reads CASSDSGLAGRDTQYF. The CDR3 region has the DNA TGTGCCAGCAGTGATAGCGGGCTAGCGGGACGAGATACGCAGTATTTT.

The rearrangement uses TRBV5-1 and TRBJ2-2; D gene uncertain. Between the trimmed V and J ends, which lost 0 bases and 2 bases, there was a span of 5 bases. There are 14 residues in the CDR3. From germline, CDR1 is SGHRS and CDR2 YFSETQ. The CDR3 region is CASSLGANTGELFF. The CDR3 DNA sequence: TGCGCCAGCAGCTTGGGGGCCAACACCGGGGAGCTGTTTTTT.